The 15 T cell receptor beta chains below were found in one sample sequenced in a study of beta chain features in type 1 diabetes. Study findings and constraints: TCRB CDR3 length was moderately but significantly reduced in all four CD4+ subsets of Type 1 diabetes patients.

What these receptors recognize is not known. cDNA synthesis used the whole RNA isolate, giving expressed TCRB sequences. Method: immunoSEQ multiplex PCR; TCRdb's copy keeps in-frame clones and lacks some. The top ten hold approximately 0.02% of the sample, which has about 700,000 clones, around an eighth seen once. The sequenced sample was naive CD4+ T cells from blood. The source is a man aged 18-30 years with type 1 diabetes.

CDR3 loop: CASTQRGFGETQYF. The CDR3 bases are TGTGCCAGTACCCAACGAGGATTTGGGGAGACCCAGTACTTC. The chain joins TRBV19 to TRBJ2-5; no clear D. The V end lost 7 bases, the J end lost 5 bases, and 17 bases lay between the germline ends. Germline-derived CDR1 and CDR2 are LNHDA and SQIVND (reference sequence). The CDR3 contains 14 residues.

CDR3 loop: CASKESVNQETQYF. The CDR3 coding sequence is TGTGCCAGCAAGGAATCCGTGAACCAAGAGACCCAGTACTTC. The chain carries TRBV6-5 and TRBJ2-5; D remains unclear. Germline values: CDR1 MNHEY, CDR2 SVGAGI. Trimming left V 7 bases short and J 0 bases short, with 12 bases between. CDR3 size: 14 residues.

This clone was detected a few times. Here the CDR3 reads CASSLLVSEQYF. In DNA, the CDR3 is TGTGCCAGCAGCTTACTAGTGTCCGAGCAGTACTTC. V gene TRBV7-9 combines with J gene TRBJ2-7; D is unclear. The V gene's germline CDR1 is SEHNR and CDR2 FQNEAQ (reference sequence). Trimming took 2 bases from V and 6 from J, leaving 8 bases between them. The CDR3 spans 12 residues. The full variable domain, its missing parts supplied by reference TRBV7-9 and TRBJ2-7, is DTGVSQNPRHKITKRGQNVTFRCDPISEHNRLYWYRQTLGQGPEFLTYFQNEAQLEKSRLLSDRFSAERPKGSFSTLEIQRTEQGDSAMYLCASSLLVSEQYFGPGTRLTVT.

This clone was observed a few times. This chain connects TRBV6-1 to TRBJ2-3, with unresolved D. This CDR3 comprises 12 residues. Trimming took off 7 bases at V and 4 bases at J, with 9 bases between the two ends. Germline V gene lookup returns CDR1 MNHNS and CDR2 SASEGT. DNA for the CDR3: TGTGCCAGCAAAGTCTGGGCAGATACGCAGTATTTT. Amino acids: CASKVWADTQYF.

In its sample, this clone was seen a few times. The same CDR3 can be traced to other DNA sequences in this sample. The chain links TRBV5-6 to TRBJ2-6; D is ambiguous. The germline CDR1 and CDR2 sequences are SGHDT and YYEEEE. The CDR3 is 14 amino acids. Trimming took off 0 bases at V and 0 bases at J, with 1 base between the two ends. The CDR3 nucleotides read TGTGCCAGCAGCTTGGTCTCTGGGGCCAACGTCCTGACTTTC. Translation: CASSLVSGANVLTF.

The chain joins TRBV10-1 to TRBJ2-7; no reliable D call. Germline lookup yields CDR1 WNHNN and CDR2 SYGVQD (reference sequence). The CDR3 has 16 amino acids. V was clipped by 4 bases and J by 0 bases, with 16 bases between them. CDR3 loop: CASSGGPGLSSYEQYF. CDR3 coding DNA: TGCGCCAGCAGTGGGGGTCCGGGCCTGAGCTCCTACGAGCAGTACTTC.

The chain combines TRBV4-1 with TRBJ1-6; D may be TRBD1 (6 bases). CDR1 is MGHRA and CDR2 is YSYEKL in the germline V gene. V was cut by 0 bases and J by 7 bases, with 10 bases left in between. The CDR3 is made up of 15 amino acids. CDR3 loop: CASSQDRQGNSPLHF. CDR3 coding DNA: TGCGCCAGCAGCCAAGATCGGCAGGGGAATTCACCCCTCCACTTT.

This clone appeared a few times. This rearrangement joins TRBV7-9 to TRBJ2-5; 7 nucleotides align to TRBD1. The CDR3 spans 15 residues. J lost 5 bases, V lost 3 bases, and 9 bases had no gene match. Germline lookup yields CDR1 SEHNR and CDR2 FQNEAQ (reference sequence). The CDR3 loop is CASSLRGPTQETQYF. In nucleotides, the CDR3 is TGTGCCAGCAGCTTGAGGGGGCCTACACAGGAGACCCAGTACTTC. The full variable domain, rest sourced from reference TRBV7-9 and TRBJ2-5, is DTGVSQNPRHKITKRGQNVTFRCDPISEHNRLYWYRQTLGQGPEFLTYFQNEAQLEKSRLLSDRFSAERPKGSFSTLEIQRTEQGDSAMYLCASSLRGPTQETQYFGPGTRLLVL.

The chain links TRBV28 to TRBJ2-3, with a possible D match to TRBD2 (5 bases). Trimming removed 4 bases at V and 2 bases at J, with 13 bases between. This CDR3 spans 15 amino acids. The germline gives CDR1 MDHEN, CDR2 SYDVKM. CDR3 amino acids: CASSSPPDYTDTQYF. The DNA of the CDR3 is TGTGCCAGCAGTTCCCCCCCAGACTACACAGATACGCAGTATTTT.

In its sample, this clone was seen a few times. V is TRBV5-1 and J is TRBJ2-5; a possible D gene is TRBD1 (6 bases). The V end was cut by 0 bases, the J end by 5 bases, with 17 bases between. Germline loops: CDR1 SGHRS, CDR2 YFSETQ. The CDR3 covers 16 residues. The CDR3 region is CASSLGRTAPGETQYF. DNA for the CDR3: TGCGCCAGCAGCTTGGGGAGGACAGCCCCAGGGGAGACCCAGTACTTC.

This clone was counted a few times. The CDR3 nucleotides are TGCGCCAGCAGCCCAGGACAGGGAAGAGGTTTTAACTATGGCTACACCTTC. Its protein is CASSPGQGRGFNYGYTF. V usage is TRBV5-1 and J usage is TRBJ1-2; 8 bases align to TRBD1. The CDR3 spans 17 residues. J was trimmed by 1 base and V by 4 bases; bases with no gene match: 12. CDR1 and CDR2 from the germline V gene are SGHRS and YFSETQ.

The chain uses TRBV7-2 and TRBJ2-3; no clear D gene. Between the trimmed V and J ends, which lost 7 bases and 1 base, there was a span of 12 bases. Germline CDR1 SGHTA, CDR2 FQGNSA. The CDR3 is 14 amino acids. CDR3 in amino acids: CASILGLGTDTQYF. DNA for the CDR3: TGTGCCAGCATCCTCGGGCTGGGCACAGATACGCAGTATTTT.

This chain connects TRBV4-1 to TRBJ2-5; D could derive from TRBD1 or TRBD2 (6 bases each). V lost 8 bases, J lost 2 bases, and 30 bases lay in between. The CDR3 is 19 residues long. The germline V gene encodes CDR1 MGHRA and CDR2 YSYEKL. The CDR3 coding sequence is TGCGCCAGCCGACCCGTTCCCAAACTAGGGGGGCAAGTACAAGAGACCCAGTACTTC. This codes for CASRPVPKLGGQVQETQYF.

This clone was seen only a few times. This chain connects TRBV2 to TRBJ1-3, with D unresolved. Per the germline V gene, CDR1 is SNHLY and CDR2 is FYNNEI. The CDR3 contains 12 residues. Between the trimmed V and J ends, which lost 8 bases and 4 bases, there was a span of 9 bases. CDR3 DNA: TGTGCCAGCGGGTCGGAGGGAAACACCATATATTTT. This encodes CASGSEGNTIYF.

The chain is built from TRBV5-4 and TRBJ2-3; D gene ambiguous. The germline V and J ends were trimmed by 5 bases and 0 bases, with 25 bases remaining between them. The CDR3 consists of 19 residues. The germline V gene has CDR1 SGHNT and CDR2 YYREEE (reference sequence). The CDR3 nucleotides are TGTGCCAGCAGTTTAACAACCGAACTCACCTGGGGTAGCACAGATACGCAGTATTTT. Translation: CASSLTTELTWGSTDTQYF.